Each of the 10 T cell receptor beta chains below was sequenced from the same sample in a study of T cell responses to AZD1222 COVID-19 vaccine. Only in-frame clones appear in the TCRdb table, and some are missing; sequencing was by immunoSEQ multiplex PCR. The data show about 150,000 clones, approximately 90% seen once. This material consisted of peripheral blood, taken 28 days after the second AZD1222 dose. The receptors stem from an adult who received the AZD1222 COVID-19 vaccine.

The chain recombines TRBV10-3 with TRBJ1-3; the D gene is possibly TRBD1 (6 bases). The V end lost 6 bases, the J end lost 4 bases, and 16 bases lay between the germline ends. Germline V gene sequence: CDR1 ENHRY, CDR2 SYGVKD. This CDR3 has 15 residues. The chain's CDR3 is CAISLSGVGGNTIYF. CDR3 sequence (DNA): TGTGCCATCAGCTTATCAGGGGTGGGAGGAAACACCATATATTTT.

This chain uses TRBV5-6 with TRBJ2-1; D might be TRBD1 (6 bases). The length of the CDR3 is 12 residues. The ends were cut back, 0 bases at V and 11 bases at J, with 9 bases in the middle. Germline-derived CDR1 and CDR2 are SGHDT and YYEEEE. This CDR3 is CASSLAQGQQFF. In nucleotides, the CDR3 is TGTGCCAGCAGCTTGGCCCAGGGGCAGCAGTTCTTC.

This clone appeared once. The DNA for the CDR3 is TGTGCCAGCATCCCACTCGTGAACACTGAAGCTTTCTTT. Translation: CASIPLVNTEAFF. The genes are TRBV7-9 and TRBJ1-1; D uncertain. This CDR3 is 13 amino acids long. Germline loops: CDR1 SEHNR, CDR2 FQNEAQ (reference sequence). The V end lost 7 bases, the J end lost 0 bases, and 9 bases lay between the germline ends.

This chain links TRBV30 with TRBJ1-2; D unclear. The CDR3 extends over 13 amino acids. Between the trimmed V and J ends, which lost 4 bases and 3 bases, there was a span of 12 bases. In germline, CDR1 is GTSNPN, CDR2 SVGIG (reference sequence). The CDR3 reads CAWTREQHYGYTF. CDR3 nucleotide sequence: TGTGCCTGGACAAGGGAACAGCACTATGGCTACACCTTC.

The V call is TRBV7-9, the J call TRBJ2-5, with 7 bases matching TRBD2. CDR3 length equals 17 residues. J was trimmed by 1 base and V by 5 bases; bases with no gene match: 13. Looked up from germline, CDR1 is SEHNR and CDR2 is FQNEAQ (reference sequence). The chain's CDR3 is CASSHWGGLEPQETQYF. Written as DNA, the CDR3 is TGTGCCAGCAGCCACTGGGGCGGACTAGAACCCCAAGAGACCCAGTACTTC.

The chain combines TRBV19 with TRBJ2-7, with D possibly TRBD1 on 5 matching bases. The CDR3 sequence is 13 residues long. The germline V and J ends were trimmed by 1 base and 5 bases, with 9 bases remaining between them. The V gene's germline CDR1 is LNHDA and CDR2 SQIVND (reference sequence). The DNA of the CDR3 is TGTGCCAGTAGTATAGCTGGGGCCAACGAGCAGTACTTC. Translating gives CASSIAGANEQYF. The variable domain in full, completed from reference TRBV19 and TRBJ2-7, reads DGGITQSPKYLFRKEGQNVTLSCEQNLNHDAMYWYRQDPGQGLRLIYYSQIVNDFQKGDIAEGYSVSREKKESFPLTVTSAQKNPTAFYLCASSIAGANEQYFGPGTRLTVT.

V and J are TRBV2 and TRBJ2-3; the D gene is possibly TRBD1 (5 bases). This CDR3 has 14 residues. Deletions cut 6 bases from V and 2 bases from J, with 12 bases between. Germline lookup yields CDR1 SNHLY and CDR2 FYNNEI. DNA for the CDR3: TGTGCCAGCAGAGTAGACAGATACACAGATACGCAGTATTTT. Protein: CASRVDRYTDTQYF.

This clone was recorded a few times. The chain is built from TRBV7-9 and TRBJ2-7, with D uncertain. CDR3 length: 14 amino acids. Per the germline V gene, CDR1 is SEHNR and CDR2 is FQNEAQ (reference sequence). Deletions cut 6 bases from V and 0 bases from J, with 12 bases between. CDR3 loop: CASSYDTFSYEQYF. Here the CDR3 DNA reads TGTGCCAGCAGTTATGACACCTTCTCCTACGAGCAGTACTTC.

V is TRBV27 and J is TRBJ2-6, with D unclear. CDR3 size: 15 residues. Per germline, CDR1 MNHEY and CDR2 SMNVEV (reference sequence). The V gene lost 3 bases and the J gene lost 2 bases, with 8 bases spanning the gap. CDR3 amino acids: CASSFVSPGANVLTF. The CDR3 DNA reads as TGTGCCAGCAGTTTCGTAAGTCCTGGGGCCAACGTCCTGACTTTC.

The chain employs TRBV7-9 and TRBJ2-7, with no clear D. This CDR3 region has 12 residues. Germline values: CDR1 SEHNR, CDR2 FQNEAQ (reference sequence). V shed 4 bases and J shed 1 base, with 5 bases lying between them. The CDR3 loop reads CASSSISYEQYF. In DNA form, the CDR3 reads TGTGCCAGCAGCTCGATTTCCTACGAGCAGTACTTC.